This T cell receptor (beta chain) was profiled in a study of T cell changes during pregnancy in multiple sclerosis. Germline CDR1 MDHEN, CDR2 SYDVKM. V lost 2 bases to trimming and J lost 5 bases, with 13 bases between them. The CDR3 runs to 14 residues. Data came from immunoSEQ multiplex PCR; TCRdb stores just in-frame clones and leaves some out. Seen here are roughly 30,000 clones, approximately 90% observed once, and the top ten hold roughly 4.5%. The sequences come from CD8+ T cells from peripheral blood mononuclear cells, collected in the second trimester of pregnancy. The sequence derives from a female donor with multiple sclerosis, enrolled in a pregnancy study. The gene calls are TRBV28 and TRBJ2-7; a weak D match, TRBD2 (6 bases). CDR3 bases: TGTGCCAGCAGTTTAAACGACGGGGGAGACGAGCAGTACTTC. This sequence encodes CASSLNDGGDEQYF.